A selection of T cell receptor beta chains follows, all from one sample in a study of control samples from healthy donors and cancer patients. Only in-frame clones appear in the TCRdb table, and some are missing; sequencing was by immunoSEQ multiplex PCR. Found here are tens of thousands of clones, 70% to 90% of them singletons; the top ten hold under 10%. Sequenced input: PBMCs. All receptors derive from a woman aged 50 to 65 with colorectal cancer. CDR3s include the opening cysteine and the closing phenylalanine or tryptophan. The order of the fields is J gene, V gene, D gene, clone size, CDR3 protein, CDR3 DNA. The D gene is left open where the match is weak. Clone size appears in some rows only: once, few, many, or a class for an expanded clone.

>TRBJ2-1|TRBV3-1/TRBV3-2|NA|NA
CASSQGSGFGNEQFF
TGTGCCAGCAGCCAAGGGTCGGGTTTTGGGAATGAGCAGTTCTTC
>TRBJ1-1|TRBV4-3|NA|few
CASSSPGNTEAFF
TGCGCCAGCAGCTCCCCAGGGAACACTGAAGCTTTCTTT
>TRBJ1-5|TRBV11-2|TRBD1|once
CASSLRRQGWDQPQHF
TGTGCCAGCAGCTTGCGACGACAGGGGTGGGATCAGCCCCAGCATTTT
>TRBJ1-1|TRBV3-1/TRBV3-2|NA|few
CASRIGGNTEAFF
TGTGCCAGCAGGATCGGGGGTAACACTGAAGCTTTCTTT
>TRBJ1-1|TRBV10-3|NA|once
CAITPDTGLGEAFF
TGTGCCATCACCCCGGACACGGGGCTTGGGGAAGCTTTCTTT
>TRBJ1-3|TRBV6-5|TRBD1|NA
CASSYRGQSSGNTIYF
TGTGCCAGCAGTTACAGGGGACAGAGCTCTGGAAACACCATATATTTT
>TRBJ2-3|TRBV5-1|NA|NA
CASSFGQGADTQYF
TGCGCCAGCAGCTTTGGGCAGGGCGCAGATACGCAGTATTTT
>TRBJ2-2|TRBV6-2/TRBV6-3|TRBD1|NA
CASSPLRPGQKTGELFF
TGTGCCAGCAGTCCCCTACGGCCGGGACAGAAAACCGGGGAGCTGTTTTTT
>TRBJ2-1|TRBV18|TRBD2|NA
CASSPRGGNNEQFF
TGTGCCAGCTCACCGCGGGGGGGTAACAATGAGCAGTTCTTC
>TRBJ2-2|TRBV5-1|TRBD2|once
CASSWVTSGYTGELFF
TGCGCCAGCAGCTGGGTGACTAGCGGGTACACCGGGGAGCTGTTTTTT
>TRBJ2-3|TRBV7-2|NA|NA
CASSYLGGTDTQYF
TGTGCCAGCAGCTACTTGGGGGGCACAGATACGCAGTATTTT
>TRBJ2-2|TRBV24-1|NA|few
CATSDPGPGNTGELFF
TGTGCCACCAGTGACCCCGGCCCCGGGAACACCGGGGAGCTGTTTTTT
>TRBJ2-5|TRBV6-6|NA|NA
CASSYRHQETQYF
TGTGCCAGCAGTTACAGGCACCAAGAGACCCAGTACTTC
>TRBJ2-2|TRBV7-2|TRBD2|NA
CASSLKSGGTGELFF
TGTGCCAGCAGCCTTAAAAGCGGGGGGACCGGGGAGCTGTTTTTT
>TRBJ1-4|TRBV5-1|NA|NA
CASSLGGSTNEKLFF
TGCGCCAGCAGCTTGGGGGGCTCAACTAATGAAAAACTGTTTTTT
>TRBJ2-5|TRBV4-1|NA|NA
CASSREGGVQETQYF
TGCGCCAGCAGCCGGGAGGGGGGGGTCCAAGAGACCCAGTACTTC
>TRBJ1-5|TRBV30|NA|NA
CAWSVRVGDDQPQHF
TGTGCCTGGAGTGTACGGGTGGGTGACGATCAGCCCCAGCATTTT
>TRBJ2-3|TRBV19|NA|NA
CASSIEYRGTQYF
TGTGCCAGTAGTATCGAGTACCGAGGTACGCAGTATTTT
>TRBJ2-6|TRBV6-5|TRBD1|NA
CASRDLRGQTNVLTF
TGTGCCAGCAGGGACTTAAGGGGACAGACCAACGTCCTGACTTTC